The 16 T cell receptor beta chains below were found in one sample sequenced in a study of post-analysis software for immune sequencing data (dated by TCRdb to about 2015). Their antigens remain unidentified. Libraries came from PCR. For sequencing, an Illumina HiSeq 2500 was employed. Unique molecular identifiers were incorporated into TCR beta cDNA libraries to reduce PCR and sequencing biases. TCRdb's own reprocessing of the public reads used fastp at Q25 and MiXCR and kept productive beta chains. Merged by CDR3 protein, the rows form single entries marked with the most common genes and DNA. The sample table records hundreds of thousands of distinct CDR3 sequences; less than 45% of these occur just once. The biggest ten clones account for about 12% of the sample. Results and caveats for the whole study, not just this receptor: Patients showed significantly higher frequencies than controls for a handful of TRBV segments, among them TRBV5-6, TRBV5-1 and TRBV20-1.

The sequenced sample was blood. The source of these receptors is a girl between 10 and 17 years old with multiple sclerosis.

The chain employs TRBV20-1 and TRBJ1-1; D call uncertain. With 2 bases removed from V and 0 bases from J, the gap between germline ends came to 7 bases. Per the germline V gene, CDR1 is DFQATT and CDR2 is SNEGSKA (reference sequence). The CDR3 extends over 13 amino acids. This CDR3 is CSARSLLNTEAFF. CDR3 nucleotides: TGCAGTGCTAGAAGCTTACTGAACACTGAAGCTTTCTTT.

The chain combines TRBV14 with TRBJ2-1; the D is unclear. CDR3 length: 17 amino acids. Germline V CDR1 and CDR2: SGHDN, FVKESK. With 3 bases removed from V and 3 bases from J, the gap between germline ends came to 18 bases. The CDR3 nucleotides read TGTGCCAGCAGCCATGAACCCAGGCGAGCCATCTACAATGAGCAGTTCTTC. It is translated as CASSHEPRRAIYNEQFF.

The chain couples TRBV6-6 to TRBJ2-1; D is perhaps TRBD1 or TRBD2 (5 bases each). The CDR3 loop spans 12 amino acids. Germline V lookup: CDR1 MNHNY, CDR2 SVGAGI (reference sequence). Trimming pared 5 bases from V and 15 bases from J, leaving 17 bases between. CDR3 residues: CASSPETGRRFF. CDR3 nucleotides: TGTGCCAGCAGTCCTGAAACGGGGCGACGGTTCTTC.

The rearrangement uses TRBV30 and TRBJ2-3; 7 bases fit TRBD1. Unmatched junction bases numbered 4, after V lost 7 bases and J lost 0 bases. Germline CDR1 and CDR2: GTSNPN and SVGIG (reference sequence). This CDR3 is 13 amino acids long. CDR3 bases: TGTGCCTCGGAAGGGGGCAGCACAGATACGCAGTATTTT. It is translated as CASEGGSTDTQYF.

The chain couples TRBV28 to TRBJ2-7; TRBD1 matches 8 bases. Germline values: CDR1 MDHEN, CDR2 SYDVKM. Germline trimming cut 11 bases from V and 2 bases from J; bases unmatched to any gene: 5. This CDR3 is 12 amino acids long. The CDR3 sequence is CAVEGQAYEQYF. The CDR3, as DNA: TGTGCCGTAGAGGGACAGGCCTACGAGCAGTACTTC.

The V gene is TRBV15, the J gene TRBJ2-5; TRBD1 might be the D (6 bases). The germline gives CDR1 LNHNV, CDR2 YYDKDF (reference sequence). The CDR3 has 15 amino acids. V was shortened by 0 bases and J by 5 bases, with 13 bases between the two germline ends. Here the CDR3 DNA reads TGTGCCACCAGCAGAGAGACAGGAGGCTGGGAGACCCAGTACTTC. Translation gives CATSRETGGWETQYF.

The CDR3 DNA reads as TGTGCCAGCAGGCACAGGGGGAGGGAAAAACTGTTTTTT. Protein: CASRHRGREKLFF. This sequence joins TRBV28 and TRBJ1-4, with 8 bases lining up with TRBD1. This CDR3 is built from 13 residues. CDR1 is MDHEN and CDR2 is SYDVKM in the germline V gene. V lost 6 bases to trimming and J lost 8 bases; unmatched junction nucleotides: 5.

The chain employs TRBV4-2 and TRBJ1-4; no firm D call. The germline V gene encodes CDR1 LGHNA and CDR2 YNFKEQ. Trimming cost V 1 base and J 5 bases, with 11 bases left between them. The CDR3 loop spans 15 amino acids. The CDR3 sequence is CASSQGEGMNEKLFF. In DNA form, the CDR3 reads TGTGCCAGCAGCCAAGGGGAGGGTATGAATGAAAAACTGTTTTTT.

This sequence joins TRBV7-2 and TRBJ2-7; TRBD1 or TRBD2 may be the D gene (5 bases each). V was shortened by 1 base and J by 3 bases, with 13 bases between the two germline ends. The CDR3 is 15 amino acids. CDR1 and CDR2 from the germline V gene are SGHTA and FQGNSA. The CDR3 nucleotides read TGTGCCAGCAGCTTAGTTGGGGGAGACGGCTACGAGCAGTACTTC. Translation gives CASSLVGGDGYEQYF.

The V call is TRBV5-1, the J call TRBJ2-7, with a weak D call TRBD2 (6 bases). Germline V CDR1 and CDR2: SGHRS, YFSETQ. The CDR3 loop spans 13 amino acids. Trimming shortened V by 5 bases and J by 4 bases, and 13 bases separated the two germline ends. The DNA of the CDR3 is TGCGCCAGCAGGCGCGGGACTGAGTACGAGCAGTACTTC. As protein: CASRRGTEYEQYF.

The V gene is TRBV9, the J gene TRBJ2-1; D gene ambiguous. Germline V gives CDR1 SGDLS, CDR2 YYNGEE. Between the trimmed V and J ends, which lost 3 bases and 5 bases, there was a span of 15 bases. This CDR3 spans 15 amino acids. As DNA, the CDR3 is TGTGCCAGCAGCGCCTCCCGAGGCGGAGACAATGAGCAGTTCTTC. Its protein is CASSASRGGDNEQFF.

J is TRBJ2-5 and V is TRBV25-1; a possible D gene is TRBD2 (6 bases). The J call is in doubt because the DNA end fits TRBJ2-7 better. From germline, CDR1 is MGHDK and CDR2 SYGVNS. This CDR3 has 15 residues. Here the CDR3 reads CASSEVDNRGYEQYF. The CDR3 DNA is TGTGCCAGCAGTGAAGTCGATAACCGGGGGTACGAGCAGTACTTC.

This clonotype was detected only once. The genes are TRBV7-3 and TRBJ2-7; 8 positions agree with TRBD2. Germline CDR1 SGHTA, CDR2 FQGTGA. V was pared by 3 bases and J by 2 bases, with 9 bases of the junction left unmatched. This CDR3 is 16 amino acids long. The CDR3 loop reads CASSFFPGGNTYEQYF. For the CDR3, the DNA is TGTGCCAGCAGCTTTTTTCCGGGAGGGAATACCTACGAGCAGTACTTC.

The gene calls are TRBV20-1 and TRBJ1-4; a weak D match, TRBD1 (6 bases). This CDR3 has 14 residues. Trimming pared 6 bases from V and 8 bases from J, leaving 19 bases between. The germline V gene has CDR1 DFQATT and CDR2 SNEGSKA (reference sequence). In nucleotides, the CDR3 is TGCAGTGCCACTAAGATCAGGGGAAGGGAAAAACTGTTTTTT. Amino acid sequence: CSATKIRGREKLFF.

The chain employs TRBV9 and TRBJ2-2; D is unresolved. V dropped 0 bases and J dropped 6 bases, with 6 bases sitting between them. The CDR3 length is 13 residues. Per the germline V gene, CDR1 is SGDLS and CDR2 is YYNGEE. The CDR3 loop reads CASSVAGPGELFF. CDR3 nucleotide sequence: TGTGCCAGCAGCGTAGCTGGCCCCGGGGAGCTGTTTTTT.

The CDR3 protein is CAISESKGGLSSYEQYF. The CDR3 DNA reads TGTGCCATCAGTGAGTCGAAGGGGGGTTTAAGCTCCTACGAGCAGTACTTC. The J gene is TRBJ2-7, the V gene TRBV10-3; D tentatively reads TRBD1 or TRBD2 (6 bases each). Looked up from germline, CDR1 is ENHRY and CDR2 is SYGVKD. The CDR3 is 17 amino acids. V was clipped by 0 bases and J by 0 bases, with 15 bases between them.